The sequence of this T cell receptor beta chain was determined in a study of T cell responses to AZD1222 COVID-19 vaccine. In germline, CDR1 is MNHEY, CDR2 SMNVEV (reference sequence). The CDR3 extends over 15 amino acids. V lost 4 bases and J lost 6, with 19 bases in between. Produced via immunoSEQ multiplex PCR; TCRdb's table is partial and in-frame only. Of about 130,000 clones in the sample, 80% to 95% were seen once. This material consisted of peripheral blood, taken on day 0 of AZD1222 vaccination. V gene TRBV27 combines with J gene TRBJ2-7; D is possibly TRBD2 (7 bases). This TCR was sampled from an adult in good health. CDR3 region: CASSSRNQGGGEQYF. The CDR3 coding sequence is TGTGCCAGCAGTTCACGTAATCAGGGAGGGGGCGAGCAGTACTTC.